This entry concerns a single T cell receptor (beta chain). The sample belongs to a study of monozygotic twins with inflammatory bowel disease. This CDR3 is built from 14 residues. From germline, CDR1 is SGHTA and CDR2 FQGNSA. Reanalyzing the 5' RACE reads, TCRdb keeps one entry per CDR3 protein, without DNA. The sample table sets out some 200,000 distinct CDR3 sequences. The gene calls are TRBV7-2 and TRBJ2-2. Specimen: blood. The receptor was isolated from a human donor with ulcerative colitis or Crohn's disease, or a healthy co-twin of an affected twin (not recorded which). CDR3 loop: CASSLAKYTGELFF. The full variable domain, completed using reference TRBV7-2 and TRBJ2-2, is GAGVSQSPSNKVTEKGKDVELRCDPISGHTALYWYRQSLGQGLEFLIYFQGNSAPDKSGLPSDRFSAERTGGSVSTLTIQRTQQEDSAVYLCASSLAKYTGELFFGEGSRLTVL.